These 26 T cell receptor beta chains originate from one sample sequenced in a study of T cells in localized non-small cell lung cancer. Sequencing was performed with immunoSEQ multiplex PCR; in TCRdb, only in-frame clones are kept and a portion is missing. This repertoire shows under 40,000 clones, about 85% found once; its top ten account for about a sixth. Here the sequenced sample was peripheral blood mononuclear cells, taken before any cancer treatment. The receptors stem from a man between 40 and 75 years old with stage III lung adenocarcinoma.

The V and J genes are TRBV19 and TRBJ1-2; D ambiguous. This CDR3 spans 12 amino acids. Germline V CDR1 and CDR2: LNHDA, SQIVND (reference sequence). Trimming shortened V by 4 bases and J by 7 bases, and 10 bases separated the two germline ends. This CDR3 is CASSRPRSGYTF. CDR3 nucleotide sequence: TGTGCCAGTAGTAGGCCACGAAGTGGCTACACCTTC.

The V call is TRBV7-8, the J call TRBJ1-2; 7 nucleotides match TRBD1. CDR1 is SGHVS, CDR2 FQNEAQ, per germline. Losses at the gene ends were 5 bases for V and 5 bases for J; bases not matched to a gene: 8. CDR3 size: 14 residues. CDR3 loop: CASSQYSGGYGYTF. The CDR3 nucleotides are TGTGCCAGCAGCCAATACTCAGGGGGGTATGGCTACACCTTC.

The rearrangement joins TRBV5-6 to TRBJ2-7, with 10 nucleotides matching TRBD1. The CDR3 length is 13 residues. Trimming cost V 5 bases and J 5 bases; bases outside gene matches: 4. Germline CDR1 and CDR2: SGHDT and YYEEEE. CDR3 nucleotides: TGTGCCAGCAGACGGGACAGGGGCCACGAGCAGTACTTC. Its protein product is CASRRDRGHEQYF.

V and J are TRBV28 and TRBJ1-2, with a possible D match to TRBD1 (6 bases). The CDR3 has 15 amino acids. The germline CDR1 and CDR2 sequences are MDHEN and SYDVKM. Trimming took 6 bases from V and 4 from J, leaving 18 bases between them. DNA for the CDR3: TGTGCCAGCAGCCGGGACACCGCAAGGGGCTATGGCTACACCTTC. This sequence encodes CASSRDTARGYGYTF.

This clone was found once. CDR3 region: CASRIEKNTEAFF. In nucleotides, the CDR3 is TGCGCCAGCAGAATCGAAAAGAACACTGAAGCTTTCTTT. The chain uses TRBV5-1 and TRBJ1-1; D gene unclear. The CDR3 has 13 amino acids. Germline CDR1 is SGHRS and CDR2 is YFSETQ. Trimming cost V 5 bases and J 1 base, with 9 bases left between them.

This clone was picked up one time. The CDR3 reads CASSQDLGFQEKLFF. CDR3 in DNA: TGCGCCAGCAGCCAAGATCTGGGGTTTCAGGAAAAACTGTTTTTT. The chain employs TRBV4-3 and TRBJ1-4; D gene ambiguous. Germline V CDR1 and CDR2: LGHNA, YSLEER. Trimming left V 0 bases short and J 8 bases short, with 13 bases between. This CDR3 contains 15 residues.

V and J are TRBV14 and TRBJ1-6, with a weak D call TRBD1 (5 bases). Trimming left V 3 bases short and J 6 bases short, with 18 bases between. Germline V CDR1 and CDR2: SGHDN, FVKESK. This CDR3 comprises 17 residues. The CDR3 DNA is TGTGCCAGCAGCCACCTTGGACGGGGGGATTTTAATTCACCCCTCCACTTT. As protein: CASSHLGRGDFNSPLHF.

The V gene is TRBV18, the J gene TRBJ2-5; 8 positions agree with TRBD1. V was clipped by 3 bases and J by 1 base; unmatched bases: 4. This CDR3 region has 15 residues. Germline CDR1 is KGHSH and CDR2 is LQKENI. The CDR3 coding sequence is TGTGCCAGCTCACCTCGGACAGGGATCCAAGAGACCCAGTACTTC. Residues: CASSPRTGIQETQYF.

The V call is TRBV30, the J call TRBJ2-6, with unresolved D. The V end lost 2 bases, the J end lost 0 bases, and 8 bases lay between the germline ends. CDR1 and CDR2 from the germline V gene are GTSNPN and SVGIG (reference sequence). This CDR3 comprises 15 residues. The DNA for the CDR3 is TGTGCCTGGAGTTCGGCGCGCTCTGGGGCCAACGTCCTGACTTTC. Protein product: CAWSSARSGANVLTF.

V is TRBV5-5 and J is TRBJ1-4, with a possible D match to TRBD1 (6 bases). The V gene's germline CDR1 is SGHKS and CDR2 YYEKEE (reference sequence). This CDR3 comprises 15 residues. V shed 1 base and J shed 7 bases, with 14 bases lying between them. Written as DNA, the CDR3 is TGTGCCAGCAGCTTGTTGCCGGGGGCGCGTGAAAAACTGTTTTTT. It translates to CASSLLPGAREKLFF.

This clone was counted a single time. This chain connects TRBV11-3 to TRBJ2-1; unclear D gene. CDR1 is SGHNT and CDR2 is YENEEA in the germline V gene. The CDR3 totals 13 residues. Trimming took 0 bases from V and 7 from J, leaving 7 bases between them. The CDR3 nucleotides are TGTGCCAGCAGCTTAGATTTTCGTAATGAGCAGTTCTTC. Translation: CASSLDFRNEQFF. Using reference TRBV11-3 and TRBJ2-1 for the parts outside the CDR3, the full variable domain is EAGVVQSPRYKIIEKKQPVAFWCNPISGHNTLYWYLQNLGQGPELLIRYENEEAVDDSQLPKDRFSAERLKGVDSTLKIQPAELGDSAVYLCASSLDFRNEQFFGPGTRLTVL.

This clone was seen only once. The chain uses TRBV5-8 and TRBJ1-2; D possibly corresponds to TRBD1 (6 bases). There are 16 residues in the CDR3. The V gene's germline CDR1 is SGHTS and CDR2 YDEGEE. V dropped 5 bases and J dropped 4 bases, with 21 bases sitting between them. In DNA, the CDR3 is TGTGCCAGCAGACCCCTTGGACAGTCAGAGGGCTATGGCTACACCTTC. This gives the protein CASRPLGQSEGYGYTF.

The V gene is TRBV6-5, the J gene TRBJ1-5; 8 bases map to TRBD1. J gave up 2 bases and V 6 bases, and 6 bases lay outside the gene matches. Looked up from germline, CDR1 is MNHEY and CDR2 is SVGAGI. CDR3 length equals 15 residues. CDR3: CASSRGQGRNQPQHF. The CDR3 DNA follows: TGTGCCAGCAGCCGAGGACAGGGACGCAATCAGCCCCAGCATTTT.

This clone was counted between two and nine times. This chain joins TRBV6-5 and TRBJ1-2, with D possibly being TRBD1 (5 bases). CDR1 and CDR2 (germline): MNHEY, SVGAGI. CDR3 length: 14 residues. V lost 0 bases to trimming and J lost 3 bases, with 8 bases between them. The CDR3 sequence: CASSYSSGHYGYTF. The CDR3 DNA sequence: TGTGCCAGCAGTTACTCGTCAGGGCACTATGGCTACACCTTC.

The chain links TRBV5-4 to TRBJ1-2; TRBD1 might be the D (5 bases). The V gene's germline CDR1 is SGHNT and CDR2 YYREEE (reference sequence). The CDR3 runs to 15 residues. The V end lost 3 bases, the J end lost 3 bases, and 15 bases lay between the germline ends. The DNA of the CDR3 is TGTGCCAGCAGCTCCCGACGCAGGGAACACTATGGCTACACCTTC. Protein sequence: CASSSRRREHYGYTF.

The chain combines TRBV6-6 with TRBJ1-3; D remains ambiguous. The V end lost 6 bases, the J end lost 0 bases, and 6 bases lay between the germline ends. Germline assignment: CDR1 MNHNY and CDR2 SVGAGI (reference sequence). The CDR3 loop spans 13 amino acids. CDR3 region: CASSEFSGNTIYF. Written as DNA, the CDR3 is TGTGCCAGCAGCGAATTCTCTGGAAACACCATATATTTT.

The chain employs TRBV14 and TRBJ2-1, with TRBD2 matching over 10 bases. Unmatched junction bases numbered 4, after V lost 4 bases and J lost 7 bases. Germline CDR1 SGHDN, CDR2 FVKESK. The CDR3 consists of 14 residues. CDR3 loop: CASSPGLANNEQFF. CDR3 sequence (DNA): TGTGCCAGCAGCCCGGGACTAGCGAATAATGAGCAGTTCTTC.

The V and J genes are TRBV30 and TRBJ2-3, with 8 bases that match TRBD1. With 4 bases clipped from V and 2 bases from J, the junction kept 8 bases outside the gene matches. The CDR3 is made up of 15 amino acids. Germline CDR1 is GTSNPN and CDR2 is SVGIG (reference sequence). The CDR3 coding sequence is TGTGCCTGGATCCCGGGACAGGTGAACACAGATACGCAGTATTTT. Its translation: CAWIPGQVNTDTQYF.

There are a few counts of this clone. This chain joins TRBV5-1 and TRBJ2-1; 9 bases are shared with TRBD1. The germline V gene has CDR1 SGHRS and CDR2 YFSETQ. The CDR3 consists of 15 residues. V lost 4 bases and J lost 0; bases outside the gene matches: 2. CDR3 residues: CASSGDRASYNEQFF. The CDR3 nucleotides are TGCGCCAGCAGCGGGGACAGGGCCTCCTACAATGAGCAGTTCTTC.

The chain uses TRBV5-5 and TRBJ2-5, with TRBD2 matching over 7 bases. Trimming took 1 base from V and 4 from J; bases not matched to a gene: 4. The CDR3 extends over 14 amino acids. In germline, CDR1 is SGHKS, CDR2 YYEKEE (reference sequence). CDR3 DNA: TGTGCCAGCAGCTTGAGCCCGGGAGGAGAGACCCAGTACTTC. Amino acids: CASSLSPGGETQYF.

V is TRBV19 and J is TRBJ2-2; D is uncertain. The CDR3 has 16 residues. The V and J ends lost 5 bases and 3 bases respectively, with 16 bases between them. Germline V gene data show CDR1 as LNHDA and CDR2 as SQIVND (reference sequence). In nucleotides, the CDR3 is TGTGCCAGTAGTTTTAGCTCGAGAAAATACACCGGGGAGCTGTTTTTT. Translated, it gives CASSFSSRKYTGELFF.

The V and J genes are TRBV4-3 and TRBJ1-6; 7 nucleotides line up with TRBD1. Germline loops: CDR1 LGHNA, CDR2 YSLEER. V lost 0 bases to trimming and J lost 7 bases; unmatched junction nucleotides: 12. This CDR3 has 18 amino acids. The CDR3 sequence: CASSQDFLSGTANSPLHF. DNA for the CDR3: TGCGCCAGCAGCCAAGATTTCCTGTCGGGGACAGCGAATTCACCCCTCCACTTT.

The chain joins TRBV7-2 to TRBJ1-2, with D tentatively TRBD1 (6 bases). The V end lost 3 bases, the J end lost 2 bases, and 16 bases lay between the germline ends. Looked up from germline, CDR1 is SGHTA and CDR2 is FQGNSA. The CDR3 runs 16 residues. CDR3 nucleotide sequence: TGTGCCAGCAGCTTCAGAGGGGGTGACGGGAACTATGGCTACACCTTC. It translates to CASSFRGGDGNYGYTF.

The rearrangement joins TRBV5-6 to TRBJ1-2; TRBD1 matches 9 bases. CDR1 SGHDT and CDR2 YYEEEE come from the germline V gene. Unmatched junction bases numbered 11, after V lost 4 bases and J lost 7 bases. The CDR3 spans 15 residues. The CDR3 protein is CASSPLLGTGFGYTF. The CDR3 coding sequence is TGTGCCAGCAGCCCCTTATTAGGGACAGGGTTTGGCTACACCTTC.

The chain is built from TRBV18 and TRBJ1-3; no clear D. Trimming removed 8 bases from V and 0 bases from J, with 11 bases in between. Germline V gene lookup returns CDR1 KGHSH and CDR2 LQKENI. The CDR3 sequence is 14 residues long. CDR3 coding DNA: TGTGCCAGCCTCGGAACCCTCTCTGGAAACACCATATATTTT. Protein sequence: CASLGTLSGNTIYF.

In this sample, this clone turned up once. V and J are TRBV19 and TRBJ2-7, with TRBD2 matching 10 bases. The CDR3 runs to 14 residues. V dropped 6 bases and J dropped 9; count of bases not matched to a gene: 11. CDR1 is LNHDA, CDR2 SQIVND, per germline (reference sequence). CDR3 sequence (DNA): TGTGCCAGTAGCACTAGCGGGGACCTCTCGGCGCAGTACTTC. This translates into CASSTSGDLSAQYF.